This T cell receptor (beta chain) was profiled in a study of a mutant IDH1 vaccine in newly diagnosed glioma. The time point is: week 35, safety follow-up. With topical imiquimod, each dose of the vaccine consisted of 300 ug of mutant IDH1 20-mer peptide. Comment on this clone: Antigen specificity is unknown.

The repertoire was sequenced with immunoSEQ multiplex PCR; TCRdb's copy has only in-frame clones and lacks some. The sample consists of roughly 54,000 clones, around four fifths of them appearing once. The TCR sequence derives from a woman aged 18-29 years with glioma. The specimen comprised PBMCs, sampled from a glioma patient whose treatment included an IDH1 peptide vaccine.

This CDR3 is CASSPLQGYEQYF. The CDR3 nucleotides read TGTGCCAGCAGCCCGTTACAGGGGTACGAGCAGTACTTC. This chain links TRBV11-3 with TRBJ2-7, with 7 bases lining up with TRBD1. Germline CDR1 is SGHNT and CDR2 is YENEEA. The CDR3 contains 13 residues. Germline trimming cut 5 bases from V and 4 bases from J; bases unmatched to any gene: 5.